The 16 T cell receptor beta chains reported below all come from one sample, sequenced in a study of blood T cell repertoires in COVID-19. Produced via immunoSEQ multiplex PCR; TCRdb's table is partial and in-frame only. The sample consists of nearly 350,000 clones, roughly 86% of them appearing once. Sequencing was performed on peripheral blood. The receptor set was obtained from a woman in her 70s with COVID-19, enrolled during active disease.

CDR3 in DNA: TGTGCCAGCTCACGGGGCGGGGGTGACACTGAAGCTTTCTTT. Translation gives CASSRGGGDTEAFF. V and J are TRBV18 and TRBJ1-1; possibly TRBD1 for D (5 bases). Germline loops: CDR1 KGHSH, CDR2 LQKENI. The V end lost 4 bases, the J end lost 3 bases, and 12 bases lay between the germline ends. The CDR3 consists of 14 residues.

The chain recombines TRBV5-8 with TRBJ2-1; maybe TRBD1 (6 bases). The V gene's germline CDR1 is SGHTS and CDR2 YDEGEE. This CDR3 has 13 residues. Trimming took 5 bases from V and 6 from J, leaving 12 bases between them. The CDR3 spells CASRARGTNEQFF. In nucleotides, the CDR3 is TGTGCCAGCAGGGCGAGGGGGACCAATGAGCAGTTCTTC.

This clone turned up a few times. This chain joins TRBV5-1 and TRBJ1-2, with a possible D match to TRBD1 (5 bases). The V gene lost 6 bases and the J gene lost 8 bases, with 14 bases spanning the gap. This CDR3 spans 12 amino acids. The germline gives CDR1 SGHRS, CDR2 YFSETQ. The CDR3 sequence: CASISQWGGYTF. The CDR3 DNA is TGCGCCAGCATTAGTCAGTGGGGCGGCTACACCTTC. Drawing the rest from reference TRBV5-1 and TRBJ1-2, the complete variable domain is KAGVTQTPRYLIKTRGQQVTLSCSPISGHRSVSWYQQTPGQGLQFLFEYFSETQRNKGNFPGRFSGRQFSNSRSEMNVSTLELGDSALYLCASISQWGGYTFGSGTRLTVV.

This chain joins TRBV7-9 and TRBJ2-3; tentatively, D is TRBD1 (5 bases). This CDR3 spans 10 amino acids. V gave up 11 bases and J gave up 4 bases, with 7 bases separating them. CDR1 and CDR2 from the germline V gene are SEHNR and FQNEAQ (reference sequence). CDR3 sequence: CAQGADTQYF. Here the CDR3 DNA reads TGTGCCCAAGGGGCAGATACGCAGTATTTT.

The rearrangement joins TRBV28 to TRBJ1-1; perhaps TRBD1 as D (6 bases). The CDR3 is 15 residues long. The germline gives CDR1 MDHEN, CDR2 SYDVKM. Trimming took off 2 bases at V and 1 base at J, with 11 bases between the two ends. The CDR3 DNA sequence: TGTGCCAGCAGTTTACAACCGGGACAGAACACTGAAGCTTTCTTT. Protein sequence: CASSLQPGQNTEAFF.

The chain recombines TRBV5-4 with TRBJ2-7; no clear D gene. The CDR3 extends over 12 amino acids. From germline, CDR1 is SGHNT and CDR2 YYREEE (reference sequence). V lost 7 bases and J lost 6, with 14 bases in between. The CDR3 loop is CASHNPRGEQYF. In DNA form, the CDR3 reads TGTGCCAGCCACAACCCTAGAGGCGAGCAGTACTTC.

The V call is TRBV19, the J call TRBJ1-1; 8 bases align to TRBD1. Germline lookup yields CDR1 LNHDA and CDR2 SQIVND (reference sequence). J gave up 5 bases and V 5 bases, and 7 bases lay outside the gene matches. This CDR3 spans 14 amino acids. CDR3 in DNA: TGTGCCAGTAGTCTTGACAGGGGAGGTACTGAAGCTTTCTTT. As protein: CASSLDRGGTEAFF.

Points on this clone: The same CDR3 is also encoded by other DNA sequences in this sample. DNA for the CDR3: TGTGCCAGCAGCTCACTAGCGGGGAGGTACAATGAGCAGTTCTTC. Amino acid sequence: CASSSLAGRYNEQFF. The rearrangement links TRBV11-2 to TRBJ2-1; 10 bases are a match to TRBD2. Germline V gene sequence: CDR1 SGHAT, CDR2 FQNNGV. The CDR3 has 15 residues. After removal of 4 bases from V and 4 bases from J, the junction contained 4 bases not matched to a gene. The full variable domain, in which reference TRBV11-2 and TRBJ2-1 provide the parts outside the CDR3, is EAGVAQSPRYKIIEKRQSVAFWCNPISGHATLYWYQQILGQGPKLLIQFQNNGVVDDSQLPKDRFSAERLKGVDSTLKIQPAKLEDSAVYLCASSSLAGRYNEQFFGPGTRLTVL.

The chain couples TRBV27 to TRBJ1-6, with 7 bases fitting TRBD1. CDR1 and CDR2 (germline): MNHEY, SMNVEV (reference sequence). V was clipped by 3 bases and J by 10 bases; unmatched bases: 12. The CDR3 runs to 16 residues. CDR3: CASSFLLGRGKSPLHF. The CDR3, as DNA: TGTGCCAGCAGTTTCCTATTGGGCAGGGGGAAATCACCCCTCCACTTT.

CDR3 residues: CASRITVNYGYTF. CDR3 coding DNA: TGTGCCAGCAGGATTACAGTCAACTATGGCTACACCTTC. The chain carries TRBV6-5 and TRBJ1-2; the D is unclear. Per germline, CDR1 MNHEY and CDR2 SVGAGI. This CDR3 spans 13 amino acids. The V end lost 6 bases, the J end lost 2 bases, and 10 bases lay between the germline ends.

Of note for this clone: The junction shows a germline mismatch at one end, possibly a read error. The chain links TRBV9 to TRBJ1-6; 9 bases line up with TRBD1. Germline-derived CDR1 and CDR2 are SGDLS and YYNGEE. CDR3 length: 15 residues. The CDR3 DNA reads TGTGCCAGCAGTGTAGGGACAGGGCATAATTCACCCCTCCACTTT. Translated, it gives CASSVGTGHNSPLHF.

The chain recombines TRBV4-3 with TRBJ2-2, with 9 nucleotides matching TRBD1. CDR1 is LGHNA and CDR2 is YSLEER in the germline V gene. This CDR3 is 15 amino acids long. Trimming at V came to 2 bases and at J to 7 bases, leaving 5 bases not matched to a gene. CDR3: CASSQRDRDVGELFF. The CDR3 region has the DNA TGCGCCAGCAGCCAACGGGACAGGGACGTCGGGGAGCTGTTTTTT.

This chain connects TRBV5-1 to TRBJ2-1, with D tentatively TRBD1 (6 bases). The V gene lost 2 bases and the J gene lost 8 bases, with 8 bases spanning the gap. Per the germline V gene, CDR1 is SGHRS and CDR2 is YFSETQ. This CDR3 comprises 12 residues. CDR3 DNA sequence: TGCGCCAGCAGCTTCCCAGGGGATGAGCAGTTCTTC. Its protein product is CASSFPGDEQFF. Looking up the rest from reference TRBV5-1 and TRBJ2-1 gives the full variable domain: KAGVTQTPRYLIKTRGQQVTLSCSPISGHRSVSWYQQTPGQGLQFLFEYFSETQRNKGNFPGRFSGRQFSNSRSEMNVSTLELGDSALYLCASSFPGDEQFFGPGTRLTVL.

This clone showed up just a few times. The V and J genes are TRBV6-1 and TRBJ1-2; D perhaps matches TRBD1 (5 bases). From germline, CDR1 is MNHNS and CDR2 SASEGT. This CDR3 spans 13 amino acids. V dropped 6 bases and J dropped 8 bases, with 16 bases sitting between them. Written as DNA, the CDR3 is TGTGCCAGCAGCCGCACTGCCGCAGGGGGCTACACCTTC. Translated, it gives CASSRTAAGGYTF.

The gene calls are TRBV3-1 (or the pseudogene TRBV3-2) and TRBJ1-2; TRBD1 matches 8 bases. This CDR3 has 15 amino acids. V was pared by 1 base and J by 8 bases, with 9 bases of the junction left unmatched. Per germline, CDR1 LGHDT and CDR2 YNNKEL (reference sequence). The CDR3 reads CASSQVRETGDGYTF. In DNA, the CDR3 is TGTGCCAGCAGCCAAGTAAGGGAGACAGGGGACGGCTACACCTTC.

This chain links TRBV10-3 with TRBJ2-5, with a possible D match to TRBD1 (6 bases). Germline assignment: CDR1 ENHRY and CDR2 SYGVKD. Trimming left V 6 bases short and J 5 bases short, with 16 bases between. There are 14 residues in the CDR3. The CDR3 region is CAISSTGPRETQYF. For the CDR3, the DNA is TGTGCCATCAGCTCGACAGGACCAAGGGAGACCCAGTACTTC.